This T cell receptor beta chain was retrieved from a study of shared T cell receptors in the human thymus. Per germline, CDR1 SGHKS and CDR2 YYEKEE (reference sequence). CDR3 length: 15 residues. The V and J ends lost 6 bases and 0 bases, in that order; junction bases with no gene match: 5. The protocol was immunoSEQ multiplex PCR, while the TCRdb copy is restricted to in-frame clones and leaves out a portion. The table records approximately 400,000 clones, 95% of them present only once. The J gene is TRBJ2-5, the V gene TRBV5-5; 10 nucleotides line up with TRBD1. The source is a human donor. The sequencing input was thymocytes. The CDR3: CASNRQGAYQETQYF. The DNA for the CDR3 is TGTGCCAGCAATCGACAGGGGGCTTACCAAGAGACCCAGTACTTC.